This entry lists 15 T cell receptor beta chains sequenced from one sample in a study of tissue T cells after allogeneic stem cell transplantation (dated by TCRdb to 2021 to 2024). The sample's time point label, decoded: mouse harvest day 7 after allogeneic transplant. Mouse grafts combined 10^7 T-cell-depleted bone marrow cells with 10^6 splenic CD5+ T cells, given via tail vein injection. Preparation of the library involved the immunoSEQ multiplex PCR assay. Imported from immuneACCESS, the table was reduced by TCRdb to in-frame sequences with V and J called. These copies leave out some clones; in studies compared against another copy, an unresolved V gene accounts for under half, and the cause of the remainder is not known. This sample gives around 1,900 clones in total; under 55% of them show up just once. Approximately 24% of the sample belongs to the ten largest clones. The source material was spleen. The receptors were sampled from a female BALB/c mouse given C57BL/6 T cells with graft-versus-host disease after an allogeneic hematopoietic cell transplant.

For this clone: The listed genes are named as in mouse. The read terminates 1 residue before the CDR3 end, so the remaining end is supplied by the germline J gene. This chain connects TRBV23 to TRBJ2-1; no check of the table's D call, TRBD2, against the DNA was made. Germline loops: CDR1 KGHTA, CDR2 FQNQQP. The CDR3 sequence is 15 residues long. CDR3 protein: CSSSQSWGGAAEQFF. The sequenced CDR3 bases are TGCTCCAGCAGTCAATCGTGGGGGGGCGCGGCTGAGCAGTTC.

This clone appeared a few times. The germline and genes are mouse ones. The CDR3 end lies 1 residue beyond the end of the read and is filled in from the germline J gene. The rearrangement joins TRBV16 to TRBJ2-4, with D tentatively TRBD1 or TRBD2 (6 bases each). CDR3 length: 16 residues. Trimming removed 4 bases from V and 2 bases from J, with 16 bases in between. Germline CDR1 and CDR2: SGHSA and FRNQAP. CDR3 sequence reads: CASSSGGGRDQNTLYF. The sequenced CDR3 bases are TGTGCAAGCAGCTCCGGTGGGGGCCGTGATCAAAACACCTTGTAC.

This clone was recorded a few times. Gene names and germline refer to mouse. The CDR3 end is not reached by the read, which stops 1 residue before it; the germline J gene fills it in. The V and J genes are TRBV16 and TRBJ2-7, with 10 bases fitting TRBD2. Germline-derived CDR1 and CDR2 are SGHSA and FRNQAP. This CDR3 is 15 amino acids long. Trimming at V came to 1 base and at J to 4 bases, leaving 4 bases not matched to a gene. CDR3 DNA, as far as it was read: TGTGCAAGCAGCTTAGCCGGGACTGGGGAATATGAACAGTAC. This sequence encodes CASSLAGTGEYEQY. The CDR3 in its entirety is CASSLAGTGEYEQYF.

Of note for this clone: Gene names refer to mouse genes. The CDR3 end lies 1 residue beyond the end of the read and is filled in from the germline J gene. This chain uses TRBV3 with TRBJ2-2; D perhaps matches TRBD1 (6 bases). Germline V gene lookup returns CDR1 SNHLY and CDR2 FYNGKV (reference sequence). The CDR3 has 13 amino acids. V was clipped by 9 bases and J by 1 base, with 9 bases between them. CDR3 residues: CARGQKNTGQLYF. The sequenced CDR3 bases are TGTGCCAGAGGACAGAAAAACACCGGGCAGCTCTAC.

This clone has more than one count but fewer than ten. The listed genes are named as in mouse. The sequence runs out 1 residue before the end of the CDR3; the remainder is reconstructed from the germline J gene. The chain recombines TRBV26 with TRBJ1-3; D is uncertain. Per germline, CDR1 KGHPV and CDR2 FQNQEV (reference sequence). The CDR3 extends over 16 amino acids. The V and J ends lost 4 bases and 0 bases respectively, with 13 bases between them. Partial CDR3 DNA: TGTGCCAGCAGTCACACTGACACCTATTCTGGAAATACGCTCTAT. Its protein product is CASSHTDTYSGNTLY. The entire CDR3 protein reads CASSHTDTYSGNTLYF.

This clone is labeled large. These gene names are mouse names. The CDR3 goes on 1 residue after the read ends, and that part is filled in from the germline J gene. The rearrangement uses TRBV29 and TRBJ2-7; the D gene is possibly TRBD1 (6 bases). Trimming removed 6 bases from V and 0 bases from J, with 9 bases in between. This CDR3 has 13 amino acids. Germline V gene lookup returns CDR1 MSHET and CDR2 SYDVDS. CDR3: CASSGTFSYEQYF. The part of the CDR3 DNA that was read is TGTGCTAGCAGCGGGACATTCTCCTATGAACAGTAC.

A word on this clone: Genes and germline are mouse. The read finishes 1 residue shy of the CDR3 end, and the germline J gene is used to complete it. The chain is built from TRBV13-2 and TRBJ1-2; D is uncertain. V was pared by 0 bases and J by 0 bases, with 9 bases between. CDR1 is NNHNN and CDR2 is SYGAGS in the germline V gene (reference sequence). This CDR3 region has 15 residues. The part of the CDR3 DNA that was read is TGTGCCAGCGGTGATGCCGCAAATCCAAACTCCGACTACACC. Its translation is CASGDAANPNSDYT. The entire CDR3 protein reads CASGDAANPNSDYTF.

This clone turned up a few times. Mouse germline and gene names are used. The observed sequence ends 1 residue before the CDR3 terminus, with the missing tail filled in from the germline J gene. The chain employs TRBV16 and TRBJ1-1, with a weak D call TRBD1 (5 bases). V lost 5 bases and J lost 2, with 6 bases in between. The CDR3 contains 12 residues. Germline values: CDR1 SGHSA, CDR2 FRNQAP. CDR3 DNA (partial): TGTGCAAGCAGCCGGGACAACACAGAAGTCTTC. Translating it yields CASSRDNTEVF. The whole CDR3 region reads CASSRDNTEVFF.

Remarks on this clone: Gene names and germline match the mouse. Sequencing ends 1 residue short of the CDR3 end; the germline J gene provides the rest. The V call is TRBV14, the J call TRBJ2-4, with TRBD1 matching over 10 bases. J lost 7 bases, V lost 5 bases, and 4 bases had no gene match. This CDR3 region has 13 residues. CDR1 is SGHDT and CDR2 is FRDEAV in the germline V gene. The sequenced part of the CDR3 DNA is TGTGCCAGCAGCCCGGACAGGGGGTACACCTTGTAC. Its protein is CASSPDRGYTLY. The complete CDR3 protein is CASSPDRGYTLYF.

This clone was observed a handful of times. Germline and genes: mouse. The read halts 1 residue ahead of the CDR3 end, with the missing end drawn from the germline J gene. Other DNA sequences within the sample encode an identical CDR3. The chain carries TRBV26 and TRBJ2-7; the D is unclear. Per germline, CDR1 KGHPV and CDR2 FQNQEV (reference sequence). The CDR3 contains 12 residues. V was pared by 2 bases and J by 4 bases, with 6 bases between. This CDR3 is CASSLGQYEQYF. The covered CDR3 bases are TGTGCCAGCAGTCTGGGGCAGTATGAACAGTAC. Together with reference TRBV26 and TRBJ2-7, the CDR3 gives the full variable domain: NSKVIQTPRYLVKGQGQKAKMRCIPEKGHPVVFWYQQNKNNEFKFLINFQNQEVLQQIDMTEKRFSAECPSNSPCSLEIQSSEAGDSALYLCASSLGQYEQYFGPGTRLTVL.

Worth noting for this clone: Mouse gene names and germline throughout. The read halts 1 residue ahead of the CDR3 end, with the missing end drawn from the germline J gene. V usage is TRBV2 and J usage is TRBJ1-4; D may be TRBD1 (6 bases). Germline assignment: CDR1 LGHNA and CDR2 YSYQKL. The ends were cut back, 0 bases at V and 7 bases at J, with 6 bases in the middle. The length of the CDR3 is 13 residues. The chain's CDR3 is CASSQEGGERLFF. The sequenced part of the CDR3 DNA is TGTGCCAGCAGCCAAGAAGGGGGCGAAAGATTATTT.

Regarding this clone: Genes here carry mouse names. The sequenced fragment ends 1 residue before the CDR3 boundary, so the rest is inferred from the germline J gene. This sequence joins TRBV26 and TRBJ1-2; D is ambiguous. CDR1 and CDR2 (germline): KGHPV, FQNQEV (reference sequence). This CDR3 contains 13 residues. The V gene lost 2 bases and the J gene lost 0 bases, with 4 bases spanning the gap. Here the CDR3 reads CASSLAANSDYTF. Incomplete CDR3 DNA: TGTGCCAGCAGTCTGGCGGCAAACTCCGACTACACC.

The sample holds a few counts of this clone. Mouse gene names apply. The CDR3 extends 1 residue past the end of the read, so its final part is completed from the germline J gene. The V call is TRBV16, the J call TRBJ2-5, with D possibly matching TRBD2 (6 bases). The germline V gene has CDR1 SGHSA and CDR2 FRNQAP. The CDR3 is 15 amino acids. Between the trimmed V and J ends, which lost 1 base and 0 bases, there was a span of 8 bases. The CDR3 DNA, read in part, is TGTGCAAGCAGCTTAGCTGGGGTTAACCAAGACACCCAGTAC. Its translation: CASSLAGVNQDTQY. The full CDR3 protein is CASSLAGVNQDTQYF. Combining the CDR3 with reference TRBV16 and TRBJ2-5 gives the whole variable domain NAGVIQTPRHKVTGKGQEATLWCEPISGHSAVFWYRQTIVQGLEFLTYFRNQAPIDDSGMPKERFSAQMPNQSHSTLKIQSTQPQDSAVYLCASSLAGVNQDTQYFGPGTRLLVL.

As regards this clone: These gene names are mouse names. The read ends 1 residue early relative to the CDR3; the germline J gene fills the gap. The chain uses TRBV26 and TRBJ2-2; either TRBD1 or TRBD2 may fit D (7 bases each). This CDR3 region has 18 residues. The V gene lost 1 base and the J gene lost 0 bases, with 15 bases spanning the gap. Germline V gene sequence: CDR1 KGHPV, CDR2 FQNQEV (reference sequence). The CDR3 reads CASSLYAGGPANTGQLYF. CDR3 DNA (partial): TGTGCCAGCAGTCTGTATGCAGGGGGGCCTGCAAACACCGGGCAGCTCTAC.

This clone was detected only a few times. Genes here carry mouse names. The read ends 1 residue early relative to the CDR3; the germline J gene fills the gap. The chain carries TRBV26 and TRBJ2-5; D uncertain. Looked up from germline, CDR1 is KGHPV and CDR2 is FQNQEV (reference sequence). The CDR3 has 11 amino acids. V lost 4 bases, J lost 3 bases, and 2 bases lay in between. CDR3 DNA (partial): TGTGCCAGCAGTCCTCAAGACACCCAGTAC. Residues: CASSPQDTQY. The CDR3 reads in full as CASSPQDTQYF.